This T cell receptor (beta chain) comes out of a study of T cell repertoires in cytomegalovirus infection. The V segment lost 10 bases and the J segment 2 bases; nucleotides outside the gene matches: 7. The CDR3 extends over 13 amino acids. Germline assignment: CDR1 ENHRY and CDR2 SYGVKD. This clonotype was detected only a few times. Its specificity is not known. Each CDR3 protein gets one entry after TCRdb re-called the reads with MiXCR. The sample consists of roughly 730,000 distinct CDR3 sequences, roughly 33% of them appearing once. The sequence derives from a human donor in good health (CMV status not recorded). Some clones in this sample may be carry-over from other donors' samples. The chain is built from TRBV10-3 and TRBJ1-2; TRBD1 matches 7 bases. Source: cultured PBMCs, taken from culture after CMV antigen stimulation. CDR3: CATSRDRNYGYTF. CDR3 nucleotide sequence: TGTGCCACCTCAAGGGACAGAAACTATGGCTACACCTTC.